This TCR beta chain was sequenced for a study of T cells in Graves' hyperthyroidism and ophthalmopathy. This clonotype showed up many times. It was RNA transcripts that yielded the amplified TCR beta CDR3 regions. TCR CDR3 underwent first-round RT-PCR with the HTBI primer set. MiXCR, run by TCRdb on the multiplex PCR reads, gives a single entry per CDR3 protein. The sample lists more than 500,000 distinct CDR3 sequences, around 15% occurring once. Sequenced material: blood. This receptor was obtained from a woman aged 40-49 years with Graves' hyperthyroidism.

CDR3 residues: CASSVVEGYEQFF. The DNA for the CDR3 is TGTGCCAGCAGCGTAGTGGAGGGGTATGAGCAGTTCTTC. The chain joins TRBV9 to TRBJ2-1; D is possibly TRBD2 (6 bases). CDR1 and CDR2 (germline): SGDLS, YYNGEE. CDR3 length: 13 residues. V was clipped by 0 bases and J by 8 bases, with 9 bases between them.